By proportion, the clone carrying this T cell receptor (beta chain) is large (0.1 to 1%). Data came from immunoSEQ multiplex PCR; TCRdb stores just in-frame clones and leaves some out. The table includes 4,000 to 5,000 clones, approximately 90% detected once. The data stem from a study of T cell responses to AZD1222 COVID-19 vaccine. The V gene end was trimmed by 6 bases and the J gene end by 5 bases; junction bases not matched to a gene: 10. The CDR3 covers 14 residues. Germline values: CDR1 MNHEY, CDR2 SVGAGI. The rearrangement links TRBV6-5 to TRBJ2-7, with 7 bases matching TRBD1. The material was peripheral blood, obtained 28 days after the second AZD1222 dose. This sequence was found in an adult who received the AZD1222 COVID-19 vaccine. CDR3 region: CASSPRQGTDEQYF. The CDR3 nucleotides read TGTGCCAGCAGCCCCCGACAGGGTACGGACGAGCAGTACTTC.